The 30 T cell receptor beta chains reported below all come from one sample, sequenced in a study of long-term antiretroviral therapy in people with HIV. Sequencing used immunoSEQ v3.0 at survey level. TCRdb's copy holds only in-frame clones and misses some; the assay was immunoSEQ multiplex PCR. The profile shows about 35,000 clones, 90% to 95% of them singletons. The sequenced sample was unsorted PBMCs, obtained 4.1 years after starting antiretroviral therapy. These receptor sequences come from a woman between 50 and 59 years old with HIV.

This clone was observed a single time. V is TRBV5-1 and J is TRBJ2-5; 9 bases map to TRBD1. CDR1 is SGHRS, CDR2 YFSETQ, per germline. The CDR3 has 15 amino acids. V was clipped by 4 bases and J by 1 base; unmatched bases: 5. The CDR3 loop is CASSGRDRVQETQYF. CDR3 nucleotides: TGCGCCAGCAGCGGACGGGACAGGGTCCAAGAGACCCAGTACTTC.

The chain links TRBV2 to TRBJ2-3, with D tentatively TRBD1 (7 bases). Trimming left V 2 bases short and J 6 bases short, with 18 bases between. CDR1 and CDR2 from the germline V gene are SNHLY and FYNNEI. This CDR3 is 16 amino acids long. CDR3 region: CASSELVGGGRDTQYF. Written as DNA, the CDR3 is TGTGCCAGCAGTGAATTGGTTGGAGGGGGCCGGGATACGCAGTATTTT.

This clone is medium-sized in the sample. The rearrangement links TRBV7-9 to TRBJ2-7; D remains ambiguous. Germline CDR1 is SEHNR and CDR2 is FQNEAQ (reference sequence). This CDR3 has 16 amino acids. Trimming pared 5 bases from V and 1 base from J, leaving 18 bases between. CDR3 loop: CASSPPRFPDSYEQYF. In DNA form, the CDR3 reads TGTGCCAGCAGCCCTCCCCGTTTTCCGGATTCCTACGAGCAGTACTTC.

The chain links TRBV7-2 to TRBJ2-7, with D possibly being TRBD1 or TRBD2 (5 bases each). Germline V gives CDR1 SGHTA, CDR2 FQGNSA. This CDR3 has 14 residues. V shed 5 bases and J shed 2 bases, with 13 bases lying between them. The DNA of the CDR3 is TGTGCCAGCAGCCCCGGGACGATCGCCTACGAGCAGTACTTC. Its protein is CASSPGTIAYEQYF.

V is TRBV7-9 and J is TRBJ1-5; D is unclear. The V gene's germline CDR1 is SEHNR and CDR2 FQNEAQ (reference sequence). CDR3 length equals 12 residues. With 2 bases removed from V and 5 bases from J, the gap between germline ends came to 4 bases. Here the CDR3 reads CASSLTYQPQHF. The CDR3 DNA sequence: TGTGCCAGCAGCTTAACCTATCAGCCCCAGCATTTT.

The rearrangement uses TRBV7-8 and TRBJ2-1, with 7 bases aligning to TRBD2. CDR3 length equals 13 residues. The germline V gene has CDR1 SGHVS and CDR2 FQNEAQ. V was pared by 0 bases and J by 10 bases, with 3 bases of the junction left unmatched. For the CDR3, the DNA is TGTGCCAGCAGCTTAGCGCAACTAGCGGAGCAGTTCTTC. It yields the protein CASSLAQLAEQFF.

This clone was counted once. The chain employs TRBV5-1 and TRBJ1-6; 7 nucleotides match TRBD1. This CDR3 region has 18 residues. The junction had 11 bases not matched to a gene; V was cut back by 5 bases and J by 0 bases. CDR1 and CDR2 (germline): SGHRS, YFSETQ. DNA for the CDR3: TGCGCCAGCAGATCCTACAGGGGCCAAGGCTCCTATAATTCACCCCTCCACTTT. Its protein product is CASRSYRGQGSYNSPLHF.

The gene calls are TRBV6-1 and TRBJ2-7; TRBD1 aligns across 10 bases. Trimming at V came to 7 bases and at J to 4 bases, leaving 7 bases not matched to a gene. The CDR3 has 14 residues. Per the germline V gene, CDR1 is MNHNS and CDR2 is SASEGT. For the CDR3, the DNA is TGTGCCAGCACTCCGCGGGACAGGGGTTACGAGCAGTACTTC. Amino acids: CASTPRDRGYEQYF.

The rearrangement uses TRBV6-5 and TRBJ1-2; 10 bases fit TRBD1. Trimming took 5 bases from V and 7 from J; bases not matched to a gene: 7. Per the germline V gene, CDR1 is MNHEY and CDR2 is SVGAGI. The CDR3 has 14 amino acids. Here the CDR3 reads CASSPNRDRGGYTF. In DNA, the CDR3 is TGTGCCAGCAGTCCAAACCGGGACAGGGGTGGCTACACCTTC.

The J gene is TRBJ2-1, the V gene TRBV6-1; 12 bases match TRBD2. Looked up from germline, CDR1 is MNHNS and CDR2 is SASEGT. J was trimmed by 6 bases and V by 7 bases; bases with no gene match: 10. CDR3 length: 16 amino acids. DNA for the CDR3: TGTGCCAGCAATGATCGGGGGACTAGCGGGCCCAATGAGCAGTTCTTC. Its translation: CASNDRGTSGPNEQFF.

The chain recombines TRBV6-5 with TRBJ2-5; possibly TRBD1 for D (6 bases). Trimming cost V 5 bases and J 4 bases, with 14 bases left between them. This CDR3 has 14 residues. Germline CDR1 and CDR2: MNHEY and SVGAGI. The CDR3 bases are TGTGCCAGCAGTACCGGGACAAGTGGAGAGACCCAGTACTTC. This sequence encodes CASSTGTSGETQYF.

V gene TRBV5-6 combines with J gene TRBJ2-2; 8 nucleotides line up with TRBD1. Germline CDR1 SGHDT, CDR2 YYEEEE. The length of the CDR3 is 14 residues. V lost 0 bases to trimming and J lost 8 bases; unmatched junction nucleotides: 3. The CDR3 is CASSLADRGGELFF. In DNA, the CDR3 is TGTGCCAGCAGCTTGGCAGACAGGGGTGGGGAGCTGTTTTTT.

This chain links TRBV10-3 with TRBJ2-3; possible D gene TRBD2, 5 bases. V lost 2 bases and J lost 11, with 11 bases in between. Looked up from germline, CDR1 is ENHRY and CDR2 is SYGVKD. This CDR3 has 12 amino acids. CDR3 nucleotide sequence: TGTGCCATCAGTGAGGGGTCTAGCATGCAGTATTTT. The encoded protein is CAISEGSSMQYF.

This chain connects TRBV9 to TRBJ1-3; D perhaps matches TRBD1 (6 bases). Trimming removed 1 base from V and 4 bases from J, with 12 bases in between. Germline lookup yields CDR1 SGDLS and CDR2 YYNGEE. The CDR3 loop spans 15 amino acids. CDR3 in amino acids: CASSVSGAQGNTIYF. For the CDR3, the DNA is TGTGCCAGCAGCGTATCGGGGGCGCAAGGAAACACCATATATTTT.

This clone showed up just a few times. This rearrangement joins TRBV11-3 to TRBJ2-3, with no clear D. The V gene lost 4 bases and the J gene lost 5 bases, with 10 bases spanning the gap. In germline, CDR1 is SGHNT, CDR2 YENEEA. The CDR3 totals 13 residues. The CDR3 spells CASSSRLGDTQYF. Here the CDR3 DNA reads TGTGCCAGCAGCTCTCGACTGGGAGATACGCAGTATTTT.

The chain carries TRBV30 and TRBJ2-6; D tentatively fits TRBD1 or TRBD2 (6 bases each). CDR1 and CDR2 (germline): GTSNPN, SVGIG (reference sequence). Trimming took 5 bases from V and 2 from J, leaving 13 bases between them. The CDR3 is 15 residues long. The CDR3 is CAWGGPGAGANVLTF. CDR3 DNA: TGTGCCTGGGGGGGGCCAGGGGCTGGGGCCAACGTCCTGACTTTC.

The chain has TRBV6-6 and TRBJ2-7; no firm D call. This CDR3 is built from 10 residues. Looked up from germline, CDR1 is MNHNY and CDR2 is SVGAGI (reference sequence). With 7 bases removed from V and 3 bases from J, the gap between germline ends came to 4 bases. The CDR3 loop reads CASINYEQYF. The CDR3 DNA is TGTGCCAGCATAAACTACGAGCAGTACTTC.

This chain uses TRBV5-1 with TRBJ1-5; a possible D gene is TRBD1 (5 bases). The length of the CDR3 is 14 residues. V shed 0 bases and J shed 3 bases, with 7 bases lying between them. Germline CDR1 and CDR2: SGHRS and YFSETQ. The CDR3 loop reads CASSLGDVNQPQHF. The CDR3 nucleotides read TGCGCCAGCAGCTTGGGGGACGTCAATCAGCCCCAGCATTTT.

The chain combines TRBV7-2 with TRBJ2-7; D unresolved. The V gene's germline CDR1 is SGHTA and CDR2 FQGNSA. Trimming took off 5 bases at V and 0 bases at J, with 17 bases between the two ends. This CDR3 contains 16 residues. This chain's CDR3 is CASSARLGASSYEQYF. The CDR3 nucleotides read TGTGCCAGCAGCGCAAGGTTGGGCGCGAGCTCCTACGAGCAGTACTTC.

The CDR3 reads CAWSVGTVSNEQFF. The CDR3 nucleotides are TGTGCCTGGAGTGTAGGGACAGTTAGCAATGAGCAGTTCTTC. The chain recombines TRBV30 with TRBJ2-1; 7 bases line up with TRBD1. The CDR3 has 14 amino acids. Germline V CDR1 and CDR2: GTSNPN, SVGIG (reference sequence). Trimming removed 0 bases from V and 6 bases from J; junction bases left unmatched: 5.

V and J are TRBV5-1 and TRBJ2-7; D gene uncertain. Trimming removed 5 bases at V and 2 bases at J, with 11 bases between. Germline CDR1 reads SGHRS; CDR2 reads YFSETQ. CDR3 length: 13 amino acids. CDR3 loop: CASSPLGTYEQYF. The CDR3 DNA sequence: TGCGCCAGCAGTCCCCTAGGAACCTACGAGCAGTACTTC.

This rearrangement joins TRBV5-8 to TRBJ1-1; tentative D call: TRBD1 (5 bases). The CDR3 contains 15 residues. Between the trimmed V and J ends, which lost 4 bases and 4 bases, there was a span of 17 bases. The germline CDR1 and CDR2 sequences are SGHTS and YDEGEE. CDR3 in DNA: TGTGCCAGCAGCCGCAGACAGACTGGGGGCACTGAAGCTTTCTTT. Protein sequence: CASSRRQTGGTEAFF.

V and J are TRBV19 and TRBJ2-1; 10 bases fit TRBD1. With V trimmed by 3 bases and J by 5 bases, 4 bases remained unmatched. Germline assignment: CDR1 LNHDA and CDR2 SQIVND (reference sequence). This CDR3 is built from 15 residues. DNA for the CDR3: TGTGCCAGTAGTATTGTGGGACAGGGGAACAATGAGCAGTTCTTC. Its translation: CASSIVGQGNNEQFF.

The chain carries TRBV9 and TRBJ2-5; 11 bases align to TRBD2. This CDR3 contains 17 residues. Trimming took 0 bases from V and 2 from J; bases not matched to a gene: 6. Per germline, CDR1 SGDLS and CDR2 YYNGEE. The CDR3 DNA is TGTGCCAGCAGCGTAGGGGCTAGCGGGGGGCCTCAAGAGACCCAGTACTTC. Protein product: CASSVGASGGPQETQYF.

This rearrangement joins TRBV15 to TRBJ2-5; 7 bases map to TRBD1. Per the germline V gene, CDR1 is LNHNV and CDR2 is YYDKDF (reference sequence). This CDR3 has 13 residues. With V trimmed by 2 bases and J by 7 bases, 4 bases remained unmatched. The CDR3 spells CATSRTGALTQYF. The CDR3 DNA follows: TGTGCCACCAGCAGAACAGGGGCGCTGACCCAGTACTTC.

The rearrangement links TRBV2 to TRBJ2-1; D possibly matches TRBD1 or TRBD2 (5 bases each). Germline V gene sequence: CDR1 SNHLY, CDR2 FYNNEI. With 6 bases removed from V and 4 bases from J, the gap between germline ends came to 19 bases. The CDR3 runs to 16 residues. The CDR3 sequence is CASRAGTQGRYNEQFF. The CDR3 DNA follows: TGTGCCAGCAGAGCCGGGACCCAGGGCCGTTACAATGAGCAGTTCTTC.

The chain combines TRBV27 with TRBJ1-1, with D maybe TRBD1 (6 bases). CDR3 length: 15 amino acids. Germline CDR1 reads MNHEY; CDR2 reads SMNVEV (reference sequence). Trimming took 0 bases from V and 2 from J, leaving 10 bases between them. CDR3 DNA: TGTGCCAGCAGTTTATCGTCAGGGGCCAACACTGAAGCTTTCTTT. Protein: CASSLSSGANTEAFF.

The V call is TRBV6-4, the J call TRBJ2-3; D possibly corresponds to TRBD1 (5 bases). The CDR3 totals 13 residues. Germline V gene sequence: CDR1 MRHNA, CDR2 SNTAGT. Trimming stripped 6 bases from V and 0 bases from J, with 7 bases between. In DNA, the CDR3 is TGTGCCAGCAGAGCAGGGAGCACAGATACGCAGTATTTT. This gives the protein CASRAGSTDTQYF.

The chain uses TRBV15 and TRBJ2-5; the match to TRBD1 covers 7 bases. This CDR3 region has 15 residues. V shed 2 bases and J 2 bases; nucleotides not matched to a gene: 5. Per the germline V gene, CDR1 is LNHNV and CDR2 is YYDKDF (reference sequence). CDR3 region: CATSRNGQEQETQYF. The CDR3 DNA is TGTGCCACCAGCAGAAACGGACAGGAACAAGAGACCCAGTACTTC.

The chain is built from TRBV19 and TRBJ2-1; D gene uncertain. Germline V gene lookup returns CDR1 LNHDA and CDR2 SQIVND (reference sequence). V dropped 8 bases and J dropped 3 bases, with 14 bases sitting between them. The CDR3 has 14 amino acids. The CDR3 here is CASRQEFIYNEQFF. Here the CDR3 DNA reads TGTGCCAGTCGTCAGGAGTTTATCTACAATGAGCAGTTCTTC. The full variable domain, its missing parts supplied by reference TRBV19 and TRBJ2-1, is DGGITQSPKYLFRKEGQNVTLSCEQNLNHDAMYWYRQDPGQGLRLIYYSQIVNDFQKGDIAEGYSVSREKKESFPLTVTSAQKNPTAFYLCASRQEFIYNEQFFGPGTRLTVL.